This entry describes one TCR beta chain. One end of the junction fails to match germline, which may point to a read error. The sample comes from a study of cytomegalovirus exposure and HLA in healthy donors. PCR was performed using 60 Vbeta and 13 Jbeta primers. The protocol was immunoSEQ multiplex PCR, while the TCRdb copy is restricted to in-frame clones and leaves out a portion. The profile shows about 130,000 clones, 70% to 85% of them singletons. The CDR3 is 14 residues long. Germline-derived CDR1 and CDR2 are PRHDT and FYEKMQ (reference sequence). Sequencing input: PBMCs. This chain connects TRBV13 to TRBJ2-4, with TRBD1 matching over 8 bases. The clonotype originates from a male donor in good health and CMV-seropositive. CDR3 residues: CASRLDRGKNSQYF. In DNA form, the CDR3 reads TGTGCCAGCAGACTAGACAGGGGCAAAAACAGTCAGTACTTC.